This TCR beta chain was captured by sequencing in a study of blood T cell repertoires in COVID-19. Across the study: Specimens from acute and convalescent COVID-19 originated in the United States, Italy and Spain. T cells, B-cell-depleted T cells, or PBMCs supplied cDNA or gDNA.

Trimming stripped 3 bases from V and 4 bases from J, with 15 bases between. CDR1 SGDLS and CDR2 YYNGEE come from the germline V gene. There are 15 residues in the CDR3. Per the authors' pipeline: Reference gene primer amplification yielded estimated nucleated cell counts. TCRdb's copy holds only in-frame clones and misses some; the assay was immunoSEQ multiplex PCR. The V and J calls and clone size were taken over from that table, and D and trimming were inferred from the DNA. The table records approximately 180,000 clones, more than 75% of them present only once. Cohort allocation depended upon clinical history that participants reported.

This sequence was found in a woman in her fifties or sixties with acute COVID-19. Specimen: PBMCs or T cells enriched from blood (not recorded which). The rearrangement uses TRBV9 and TRBJ2-3; tentative D call: TRBD2 (6 bases). CDR3 bases: TGTGCCAGCAGCGAGGGACTGGGGGTGCCAGATACGCAGTATTTT. Encoded protein: CASSEGLGVPDTQYF. Drawing the rest from reference TRBV9 and TRBJ2-3, the complete variable domain is DSGVTQTPKHLITATGQRVTLRCSPRSGDLSVYWYQQSLDQGLQFLIQYYNGEERAKGNILERFSAQQFPDLHSELNLSSLELGDSALYFCASSEGLGVPDTQYFGPGTRLTVL.